One sample yielded the 27 T cell receptor beta chains listed below, sequenced in a study of cytomegalovirus exposure and HLA in healthy donors. Use of 60 Vbeta and 13 Jbeta primers characterized the PCR. Libraries were prepared by immunoSEQ multiplex PCR; TCRdb keeps only in-frame clonotypes and omits some of them. The sample carries roughly 100,000 clones, about 81% recorded once. Sequenced material: PBMCs. These TCRs come from a man aged 25 to 40 in good health and CMV-seronegative.

This chain joins TRBV19 and TRBJ2-3; D may be TRBD2 (5 bases). V dropped 6 bases and J dropped 2 bases, with 12 bases sitting between them. Germline CDR1 is LNHDA and CDR2 is SQIVND (reference sequence). The CDR3 is made up of 14 amino acids. CDR3 DNA: TGTGCCAGTAGGCAGGCCGGGGTCACAGATACGCAGTATTTT. It specifies CASRQAGVTDTQYF.

The V gene is TRBV10-3, the J gene TRBJ2-1; D possibly corresponds to TRBD2 (6 bases). V was cut by 7 bases and J by 8 bases, with 18 bases left in between. CDR1 is ENHRY and CDR2 is SYGVKD in the germline V gene. There are 14 residues in the CDR3. The CDR3: CAITPTSKSHEQFF. CDR3 nucleotides: TGTGCCATCACCCCCACTAGCAAGTCCCATGAGCAGTTCTTC.

The chain combines TRBV9 with TRBJ2-1; D possibly corresponds to TRBD1 (6 bases). The CDR3 runs to 15 residues. Germline V CDR1 and CDR2: SGDLS, YYNGEE. With 0 bases removed from V and 4 bases from J, the gap between germline ends came to 11 bases. The CDR3 loop reads CASSVDRVIYNEQFF. The CDR3 bases are TGTGCCAGCAGCGTAGACAGGGTCATTTACAATGAGCAGTTCTTC. The full variable domain, rest sourced from reference TRBV9 and TRBJ2-1, is DSGVTQTPKHLITATGQRVTLRCSPRSGDLSVYWYQQSLDQGLQFLIQYYNGEERAKGNILERFSAQQFPDLHSELNLSSLELGDSALYFCASSVDRVIYNEQFFGPGTRLTVL.

This clone was detected only a few times. The chain joins TRBV5-4 to TRBJ1-1, with TRBD1 matching 10 bases. This CDR3 has 16 residues. J was trimmed by 5 bases and V by 1 base; bases with no gene match: 8. Germline V gives CDR1 SGHNT, CDR2 YYREEE (reference sequence). The CDR3 DNA follows: TGTGCCAGCAGCTTGAGGGACAGGGGTGATTGGACTGAAGCTTTCTTT. Residues: CASSLRDRGDWTEAFF.

This clone was found a few times. The rearrangement links TRBV11-2 to TRBJ2-1, with 8 bases aligning to TRBD1. The CDR3 contains 15 residues. In germline, CDR1 is SGHAT, CDR2 FQNNGV. J was trimmed by 1 base and V by 3 bases; bases with no gene match: 2. The CDR3 reads CASSFDRGSYNEQFF. The DNA for the CDR3 is TGTGCCAGCAGCTTCGACAGGGGATCCTACAATGAGCAGTTCTTC.

V and J are TRBV30 and TRBJ1-2; D possibly corresponds to TRBD1 (5 bases). The CDR3 consists of 15 residues. V lost 2 bases and J lost 6, with 19 bases in between. CDR1 is GTSNPN, CDR2 SVGIG, per germline (reference sequence). CDR3 loop: CAWSPPEGNRDGYTF. The CDR3 DNA is TGTGCCTGGAGTCCCCCGGAGGGGAATAGAGATGGCTACACCTTC.

For the CDR3, the DNA is TGTGCCAGCAGTTTCTCATGGTCCCAACTAGCGGAGCGCACAGATACGCAGTATTTT. Its translation: CASSFSWSQLAERTDTQYF. The V gene is TRBV28, the J gene TRBJ2-3, with 8 bases fitting TRBD2. This CDR3 spans 19 amino acids. Germline V gene data show CDR1 as MDHEN and CDR2 as SYDVKM. J gave up 1 base and V 3 bases, and 15 bases lay outside the gene matches.

This clone came up a few times. The J gene is TRBJ2-1, the V gene TRBV5-1, with 9 positions matching TRBD2. The V segment lost 3 bases and the J segment 6 bases; nucleotides outside the gene matches: 7. CDR3 size: 15 residues. Germline CDR1 reads SGHRS; CDR2 reads YFSETQ. The CDR3 coding sequence is TGCGCCAGCAGCTCCTTTAGCGGGAGCGGCAATGAGCAGTTCTTC. Amino acids: CASSSFSGSGNEQFF.

This clone has just a few counts. The rearrangement links TRBV13 to TRBJ2-7, with 12 nucleotides matching TRBD2. With V trimmed by 5 bases and J by 6 bases, 5 bases remained unmatched. The CDR3 runs 14 residues. CDR1 and CDR2 (germline): PRHDT, FYEKMQ (reference sequence). The CDR3 bases are TGTGCCAGCAGCCAAGGACTAGCGGGAATCGAGCAGTACTTC. Protein product: CASSQGLAGIEQYF.

V gene TRBV30 combines with J gene TRBJ1-2; 8 positions agree with TRBD1. The CDR3 covers 13 residues. The trim removed 5 bases at V and 7 bases at J, leaving 9 bases unmatched. CDR1 is GTSNPN and CDR2 is SVGIG in the germline V gene (reference sequence). The CDR3 DNA is TGTGCCTGGTCCCCGGGACAGGTGGGTGGCTACACCTTC. Protein: CAWSPGQVGGYTF.

This clone turned up a few times. The gene calls are TRBV6-6 and TRBJ1-4; possible D gene TRBD1, 5 bases. The CDR3 runs to 14 residues. Looked up from germline, CDR1 is MNHNY and CDR2 is SVGAGI (reference sequence). V gave up 3 bases and J gave up 3 bases, with 8 bases separating them. CDR3 loop: CASSYSGSNEKLFF. The CDR3, as DNA: TGTGCCAGCAGTTATTCAGGGTCTAATGAAAAACTGTTTTTT.

This chain uses TRBV18 with TRBJ1-5; TRBD1 is a possible D gene (6 bases). CDR3 length: 16 residues. The V end lost 0 bases, the J end lost 3 bases, and 12 bases lay between the germline ends. Germline values: CDR1 KGHSH, CDR2 LQKENI. The CDR3 protein is CASSPPGQGINQPQHF. The CDR3 region has the DNA TGTGCCAGCTCACCACCGGGGCAGGGGATCAATCAGCCCCAGCATTTT.

The CDR3 protein is CASSTLQGDYGYTF. The CDR3 DNA follows: TGCGCCAGCAGCACGCTACAGGGGGACTATGGCTACACCTTC. This chain connects TRBV5-1 to TRBJ1-2, with TRBD1 identical over 8 bases. The CDR3 length is 14 residues. Germline V gives CDR1 SGHRS, CDR2 YFSETQ. V lost 4 bases and J lost 3; bases outside the gene matches: 5.

This clone has a handful of counts. This chain joins TRBV5-1 and TRBJ1-4; 7 nucleotides match TRBD1. V shed 4 bases and J 5 bases; nucleotides not matched to a gene: 5. Germline loops: CDR1 SGHRS, CDR2 YFSETQ. The CDR3 length is 14 residues. CDR3 sequence: CASSGGQHNEKLFF. In DNA form, the CDR3 reads TGCGCCAGCAGCGGGGGACAGCACAATGAAAAACTGTTTTTT.

The table lists this clone with a few counts. The chain recombines TRBV5-4 with TRBJ2-3; 9 bases match TRBD2. CDR3 length equals 16 residues. J was trimmed by 5 bases and V by 4 bases; bases with no gene match: 11. In germline, CDR1 is SGHNT, CDR2 YYREEE (reference sequence). The CDR3 reads CASSRLSGSGEDTQYF. In nucleotides, the CDR3 is TGTGCCAGCAGCCGACTTAGCGGGAGCGGGGAAGATACGCAGTATTTT.

This chain joins TRBV6-5 and TRBJ1-5, with D unclear. Germline values: CDR1 MNHEY, CDR2 SVGAGI. The ends were cut back, 0 bases at V and 9 bases at J, with 12 bases in the middle. The CDR3 spans 14 residues. The CDR3 reads CASSYSRGRGPQHF. Written as DNA, the CDR3 is TGTGCCAGCAGTTACTCGAGAGGGCGAGGGCCCCAGCATTTT.

The chain couples TRBV18 to TRBJ2-7, with 8 positions matching TRBD1. Unmatched junction bases numbered 4, after V lost 6 bases and J lost 3 bases. In germline, CDR1 is KGHSH, CDR2 LQKENI. The CDR3 totals 13 residues. DNA of the CDR3: TGTGCCAGCTCGCGGGGACAGGTCTACGAGCAGTACTTC. Its translation is CASSRGQVYEQYF.

This clone was found a few times. The chain employs TRBV28 and TRBJ1-5; D gene ambiguous. The CDR3 runs to 13 residues. Germline V lookup: CDR1 MDHEN, CDR2 SYDVKM. Trimming stripped 10 bases from V and 6 bases from J, with 16 bases between. This CDR3 reads CATGATVAQPQHF. CDR3 in DNA: TGTGCCACGGGAGCCACGGTCGCTCAGCCCCAGCATTTT.

This sequence joins TRBV4-1 and TRBJ1-2; D uncertain. This CDR3 contains 15 residues. V lost 0 bases and J 7 bases, leaving 15 bases between the germline ends. CDR1 MGHRA and CDR2 YSYEKL come from the germline V gene. CDR3 sequence: CASSQETGSQIGYTF. In nucleotides, the CDR3 is TGCGCCAGCAGCCAAGAAACGGGAAGCCAGATTGGCTACACCTTC.

The rearrangement joins TRBV9 to TRBJ2-7, with D possibly matching TRBD2 (6 bases). The CDR3 has 14 residues. Germline CDR1 SGDLS, CDR2 YYNGEE. V was trimmed by 0 bases and J by 3 bases, leaving 10 bases between them. The CDR3 sequence is CASSVGGKNYEQYF. CDR3 nucleotide sequence: TGTGCCAGCAGCGTAGGCGGGAAAAACTACGAGCAGTACTTC.

The genes are TRBV15 and TRBJ2-7, with 9 bases that match TRBD1. The CDR3 consists of 13 residues. Germline V gives CDR1 LNHNV, CDR2 YYDKDF (reference sequence). The V gene end was trimmed by 3 bases and the J gene end by 5 bases; junction bases not matched to a gene: 2. The CDR3 reads CATSSRTGDEQYF. CDR3 bases: TGTGCCACCAGCAGTAGGACAGGGGACGAGCAGTACTTC.

CDR3 sequence reads: CASTSPDRSYEQYF. CDR3 coding DNA: TGTGCCAGTACTTCCCCCGACAGGTCCTACGAGCAGTACTTC. The V call is TRBV19, the J call TRBJ2-7; tentative D call: TRBD1 (6 bases). V was shortened by 7 bases and J by 1 base, with 14 bases between the two germline ends. Per germline, CDR1 LNHDA and CDR2 SQIVND (reference sequence). The CDR3 consists of 14 residues.

This clone was detected a few times. CDR3 bases: TGTGCCAGCTCACCACCGGCTAGCGGGCTTGGGACGCAGTATTTT. It is translated as CASSPPASGLGTQYF. The rearrangement joins TRBV18 to TRBJ2-3; 8 bases are shared with TRBD2. Germline loops: CDR1 KGHSH, CDR2 LQKENI. J was trimmed by 9 bases and V by 0 bases; bases with no gene match: 8. The CDR3 spans 15 residues.

V is TRBV7-2 and J is TRBJ1-3; 7 positions match TRBD1. The CDR3 spans 14 residues. In germline, CDR1 is SGHTA, CDR2 FQGNSA. Trimming removed 6 bases from V and 3 bases from J; junction bases left unmatched: 5. The CDR3 DNA sequence: TGTGCCAGCAGTCCCGGACAGGTTGGAAACACCATATATTTT. Encoded protein: CASSPGQVGNTIYF.

The chain couples TRBV12-5 to TRBJ1-5, with 9 bases fitting TRBD1. The ends lost 4 bases at V and 7 bases at J; junction bases unmatched: 8. Germline CDR1 LGHNT, CDR2 FRNRAP. This CDR3 region has 15 residues. The CDR3 is CASGWWGQGRQPQHF. CDR3 nucleotide sequence: TGTGCTAGTGGTTGGTGGGGACAGGGACGACAGCCCCAGCATTTT.

This chain links TRBV25-1 with TRBJ1-2, with TRBD1 matching over 9 bases. The germline CDR1 and CDR2 sequences are MGHDK and SYGVNS. CDR3 length equals 13 residues. V lost 7 bases and J lost 6; bases outside the gene matches: 6. The CDR3: CASNSGTGNGYTF. The CDR3 bases are TGTGCCAGCAACTCCGGGACAGGGAATGGCTACACCTTC.

V usage is TRBV11-2 and J usage is TRBJ1-5, with 9 nucleotides matching TRBD1. In germline, CDR1 is SGHAT, CDR2 FQNNGV. The CDR3 is made up of 16 amino acids. The junction had 4 bases not matched to a gene; V was cut back by 0 bases and J by 4 bases. CDR3 amino acids: CASSLEGQGGNQPQHF. DNA for the CDR3: TGTGCCAGCAGCTTAGAGGGACAGGGAGGGAATCAGCCCCAGCATTTT.